This T cell receptor beta chain stems from a study of cytomegalovirus exposure and HLA in healthy donors (dated by TCRdb to about 2017). Context from the whole study: An earlier analysis of some 600 of the donors reported about 260 Gb of sequence data and 117 million unique TCR beta sequences obtained from roughly 170 million T cells. Five DR-DQ haplotypes were handled as single units for association and clustering because linkage in the cohort was strong. A later analysis re-analyzed previously published TCR beta repertoires from approximately 700 donors and added high-resolution HLA genotyping to study TCR occurrence patterns. The study aimed to test whether cataloging public T cell receptors could reveal signatures of past pathogen exposure. The number of typed donors differed by locus: about 620-630 for A, B, C, DRB1 and DQB1; some 500 for DQA1; around 610 for DPA1; and roughly 470 for DPB1. To predict cytomegalovirus infection status, the study combined high-throughput TCR immunosequencing, statistical association of individual TCRs with disease status, and machine learning. An earlier analysis of about 600 of the donors used high-throughput TCR beta sequencing to judge whether each TCR beta V gene segment behaved as functional or pseudogenic. On average, about 240,000 unique TCR beta nucleotide sequences were sequenced per donor among 300 to 500 genotyped donors of the cohort, with about 17% of those sequences being non-productive. Every discovery cohort repertoire had been produced on one sequencing platform. Rather than using new phenotypic data, the later analysis identified candidate immune exposures from TCR beta sequences and from how often those sequences occurred across donors. A separate validation cohort of roughly 120 different subjects was used in addition to the 666-subject first cohort. Donor age, sex, ethnicity and CMV serostatus were compiled together with the repertoire data. HLA typing included class I and class II loci at four-digit resolution. Approximately 310 gigabases of sequencing data and 70 million to 100 million unique TCR sequences were included in an early release covering roughly 700 HLA-typed donors. A later genetic analysis took genome-wide SNP genotypes for 398 of the 666 donors and used that subset as a discovery cohort. Using immunosequencing, the study profiled T cell repertoires from about 650 subjects and related those repertoires to cytomegalovirus serostatus. Of the roughly 400 genotyped donors, roughly 85% fell in the genetic ancestry cluster associated with self-reported Caucasian donors.

The cohort consisted of 600 or so healthy bone marrow donors. All cohort members were sampled while nominally healthy, although unrecorded immune exposures were likely present. The donor tested CMV seronegative and was one of the 352 seronegative cohort members. Each donor provided a peripheral blood sample, and peripheral blood mononuclear cells were used for TCR beta sequencing. Genomic DNA was extracted from the blood cell samples with the Qiagen DNeasy Blood Extraction Kit. The library was obtained by the immunoSEQ multiplex PCR assay. For the multiplex PCR, a mixture combining 60 forward primers for TCR Vbeta segments and 13 reverse primers for TCR Jbeta segments was used. Amplification of the CDR3 region of rearranged TCR beta genes was performed with a multiplex PCR assay on genomic DNA. The Illumina HiSeq System was used to sequence the amplified TCR beta libraries as 87-base-pair reads. The authors' pipeline ran thus. In a later analysis, some 80 million unique TCR beta chains were counted across the roughly 670 repertoires, and approximately 11 million of these chains were shared by at least two donors. Raw reads were error-corrected and collapsed into unique sequences by a nearest-neighbor algorithm in which closely related sequences were merged to remove PCR and sequencing errors. To assign V, D and J gene segments, CDR3 sequences were aligned to IMGT reference sequences. For a sequence to be retained, a match of at least six nucleotides to both a V gene segment and a J gene segment was required. Rearrangements were called productive when the CDR3 lacked stop codons and stayed in frame with V and J; all others were non-productive. Following IMGT convention, CDR3 was defined as the stretch from the second conserved V-encoded cysteine up to the conserved J-encoded phenylalanine. Sequences without an unambiguous match to a single V gene segment were excluded from the earlier analysis of 500 to 700 of the donors. In an earlier analysis of approximately 610 of the donors, V segments were called functional above 56.7% productive rearrangements and were called segregating when the between-donor standard deviation exceeded 5%. A statistical classification framework was built for diagnosing cytomegalovirus status from the catalog of TCR beta chain sequences. In a later analysis, TCR nucleotide sequences were compared against IMGT/GENE-DB human TR gene sequences so that V and J genes could be assigned. In a later analysis, CDR3 sequences and most-parsimonious VDJ recombination scenarios were assigned using the TCRdist pipeline. In a later analysis, each TCR beta chain was defined by its CDR3 amino acid sequence together with its V-gene family, and reads lacking a unique V-gene family were excluded. As a way to deal with suspected cross-contamination and a sequencing artifact, a later analysis dropped hundreds of nucleotide sequences that were highly shared and had low generation probability. In a later analysis, a clonal expansion index was calculated for each public chain from normalized within-repertoire ranks of inferred template counts. A later analysis computed generation probabilities with a VDJ recombination model fitted to out-of-frame rearrangements, and checked the results against IGoR. In a later analysis, TCR-TCR, TCR-HLA and TCR-CMV co-occurrence was scored with hypergeometric tests, and a repertoire-size bias correction was applied to TCR pairs. False discovery rates were estimated in a later analysis by permuting HLA or CMV assignments 20 times. In a later analysis, co-occurring TCRs were grouped using DBSCAN, and TCRdist sequence similarity was added for clustering within HLA-allele-positive subsets. Repertoires with fewer than 30,000 or more than 120,000 public chains, plus five repertoires with anomalous nucleotide sharing, were excluded from co-occurrence clustering. This is the immuneACCESS table as TCRdb keeps it, with only in-frame sequences that have V and J called. A part of the clones is gone; compared with another copy, unresolved V genes explain less than half, and the rest is unexplained. That table is the source of V, J and clone size, and D and trimming were worked out from the DNA. This sample has 95,000 to 150,000 clones in its table, and 80% of those were observed once. The ten largest account for 0.2% to 0.25% of the sample.

To note about this clone: Its antigen remains undetermined. No base quality information exists; no much larger clone differs at one position.

What the research found in general, with its limitations: The authors suggested that the approach could potentially be extended to other disease states and immunological phenotypes. Sequencing depth was assumed to be roughly uniform across donors in the presence/absence analyses, though that assumption may not hold. In a later analysis, the rate of TCR association differed among HLA loci, with DRB1 alleles having the most associated TCRs and HLA-C alleles having the fewest. Compared with the approximately 670-donor mean, donors in an Asian-associated ancestry cluster had fewer N-insertions in productive TCRs, according to a later genetic analysis. In the study, about 150 TCR beta chains were listed as associated with cytomegalovirus. In vitro tests confirmed that a few of the cytomegalovirus-associated TCR beta chains recognize cytomegalovirus antigens. Several of the top co-occurrence clusters appeared to be linked to parvovirus B19, influenza, CMV and Epstein-Barr virus, according to a later analysis. In a later analysis, most CMV-associated TCR beta chains were found to appear HLA-restricted, with HLA associations seemingly driven largely by CMV exposure. A cluster of highly shared sequence variants was judged likely to represent a technical artifact of the sequencing pipeline. Linkage disequilibrium might explain the correlated functional status among segregating V segments, but an unknown experimental factor could not be ruled out. Most TCR sequences were observed very rarely across donors, whereas some public TCRs were present in many individuals. In an earlier analysis of about 550 of the donors, most TCR beta V segments were observed in productive rearrangements about 90% or about 30% of the time, broadly matching IMGT annotations. HLA typing was unavailable for some donors at each locus, so association tests used only the typed subset. A further reported finding was that TCR beta sequences accurately predicted the HLA-A and HLA-B alleles for most subjects in the first cohort. Specific HLA alleles were associated with roughly 16,000 TCR beta sequences at a false discovery rate of 0.05 in a later analysis. Assigning TCR associations to individual alleles was difficult when HLA alleles, especially DR and DQ, strongly co-occurred. CMV serostatus was the only immune exposure information available for the cohort. The classifier was reported to diagnose cytomegalovirus status with high specificity and sensitivity in both the original and validation cohorts. Over 15 rarely observed V segments, including chromosome 9 orphons, were excluded from the earlier analysis of approximately 500 of the donors because counts were too low. The cohort was sequenced for TCR beta chains only, and without alpha or paired-chain data the features that could be detected were limited. Compared with equally common non-associated chains, HLA-associated TCR beta chains in a later analysis were more clonally expanded and had lower generation probabilities. In a later genetic analysis, a missense DCLRE1C variant was associated with V-gene and J-gene trimming of TCR beta chains, and the association was replicated in an independent cohort.

This TCR derives from a man in his fifties in good health and CMV-seronegative. Sequencing was carried out using PBMCs.

CDR3 protein: CASSLSTARFF. The nucleotides are TGTGCCAGCAGCTTATCGACAGCCCGGTTCTTC. The sequence joins TRBV7-2 to TRBJ2-1; the D gene is perhaps TRBD1, on 5 matching bases. CDR1 and CDR2 are read off the germline V gene as SGHTA and FQGNSA. The CDR3 holds 11 amino acids from the cysteine to the phenylalanine. Solely the CDR3 DNA is kept, with 33 bases framed from the first base. Trimming takes 2 bases from V and 15 bases from J, and the germline ends sit 11 bases apart. Where the CDR3 stops, the reference TRBV7-2 and TRBJ2-1 genes take over; the full variable domain is GAGVSQSPSNKVTEKGKDVELRCDPISGHTALYWYRQSLGQGLEFLIYFQGNSAPDKSGLPSDRFSAERTGGSVSTLTIQRTQQEDSAVYLCASSLSTARFFGPGTRLTVL.